The 8 T cell receptor beta chains below come from one sample, sequenced in a study of T cells after yellow fever vaccination. TCRdb re-analysed the 5' RACE reads in MiXCR, keeping a single row per CDR3 protein. The table lists some 350,000 distinct CDR3 sequences, 3.5% to 4.5% of them singletons. This specimen consisted of PBMCs, obtained 5 days after the yellow fever booster vaccination. These receptors were collected from a man aged 18 to 35 who received the YFV17D yellow fever vaccine.

This clonotype has ten or more counts. The chain employs TRBV4-3 and TRBJ2-1, with unresolved D. Germline CDR1 is LGHNA and CDR2 is YSLEER. This CDR3 comprises 13 residues. V dropped 0 bases and J dropped 8 bases, with 8 bases sitting between them. As DNA, the CDR3 is TGCGCCAGCAGCCAAGATATCGCGTATGAGCAGTTCTTC. Its translation is CASSQDIAYEQFF.

This clonotype was found a few times. The rearrangement links TRBV5-1 to TRBJ2-3, with 12 bases aligning to TRBD2. V was pared by 4 bases and J by 6 bases, with 6 bases of the junction left unmatched. The CDR3 is 15 amino acids. Looked up from germline, CDR1 is SGHRS and CDR2 is YFSETQ. The CDR3 nucleotides are TGCGCCAGCAGCAGACTAGCGGGGGAGGTGGATACGCAGTATTTT. It codes for CASSRLAGEVDTQYF.

There are many counts of this clonotype. The rearrangement uses TRBV7-2 and TRBJ2-5; TRBD1 matches at 10 bases. The V gene end was trimmed by 4 bases and the J gene end by 12 bases; junction bases not matched to a gene: 11. The CDR3 is 14 residues long. Germline V gives CDR1 SGHTA, CDR2 FQGNSA. The CDR3 DNA reads as TGTGCCAGCAGCTCCACGGGACAGGGGTCGTTTGAGTACTTC. Residues: CASSSTGQGSFEYF.

This chain joins TRBV4-1 and TRBJ2-7, with D unresolved. Germline CDR1 and CDR2: MGHRA and YSYEKL. The V end was cut by 3 bases, the J end by 4 bases, with 7 bases between. The CDR3 extends over 12 amino acids. CDR3 DNA: TGCGCCAGCAGCCAGAAGGGATACGAGCAGTACTTC. This sequence encodes CASSQKGYEQYF.

Ten or more counts support this clonotype. V and J are TRBV2 and TRBJ2-7, with D tentatively TRBD1 (6 bases). The germline gives CDR1 SNHLY, CDR2 FYNNEI. This CDR3 region has 13 residues. Trimming removed 8 bases at V and 0 bases at J, with 11 bases between. CDR3 residues: CASADRRSYEQYV. CDR3 in DNA: TGTGCCAGCGCAGACAGGCGCTCCTACGAGCAGTACGTC.

The sample holds many counts of this clonotype. The chain recombines TRBV12-3 or TRBV12-4 with TRBJ1-2; unclear D gene. With 2 bases removed from V and 5 bases from J, the gap between germline ends came to 0 bases. The CDR3 is 10 residues long. CDR3 bases: TGTGCCAGCAGTTTATATGGCTACACCTTC. Amino acid sequence: CASSLYGYTF.

The rearrangement uses TRBV12-3 or TRBV12-4 and TRBJ2-7, with D perhaps TRBD1 or TRBD2 (6 bases each). The CDR3 is 14 amino acids. V lost 6 bases to trimming and J lost 4 bases, with 16 bases between them. The CDR3 DNA reads as TGTGCCAGCAGCCCCCTTAAGGGGGGTTACGAGCAGTACTTC. This codes for CASSPLKGGYEQYF.

There are many counts of this clonotype. This chain connects TRBV6-6 to TRBJ1-1, with D perhaps matching TRBD1 (5 bases). The CDR3 loop spans 15 amino acids. CDR1 and CDR2 from the germline V gene are MNHNY and SVGAGI (reference sequence). The V end was cut by 7 bases, the J end by 1 base, with 16 bases between. CDR3 amino acids: CASTALGRENTEAFF. The CDR3, as DNA: TGTGCCAGCACCGCCTTAGGCAGGGAGAACACTGAAGCTTTCTTT.